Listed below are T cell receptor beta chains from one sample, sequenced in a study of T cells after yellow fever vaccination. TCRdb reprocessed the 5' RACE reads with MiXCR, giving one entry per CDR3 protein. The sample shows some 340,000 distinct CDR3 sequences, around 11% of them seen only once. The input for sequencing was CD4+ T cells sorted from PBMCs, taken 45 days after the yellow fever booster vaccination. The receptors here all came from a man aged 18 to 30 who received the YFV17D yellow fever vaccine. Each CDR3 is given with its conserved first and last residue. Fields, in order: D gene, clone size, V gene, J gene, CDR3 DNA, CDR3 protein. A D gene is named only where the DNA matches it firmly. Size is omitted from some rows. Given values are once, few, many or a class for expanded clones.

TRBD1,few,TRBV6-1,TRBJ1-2,TGTGCCAGCAGTCACAGGGGATACGGCTATGGCTACACCTTC,CASSHRGYGYGYTF
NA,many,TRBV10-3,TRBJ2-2,TGTGCCATCAGTGAGTTGGTCGGGGAGCTGTTTTTT,CAISELVGELFF
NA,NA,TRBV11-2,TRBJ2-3,TGTGCCAGCAGCTTAAGGAGGGACCCTAGCACAGATACGCAGTATTTT,CASSLRRDPSTDTQYF
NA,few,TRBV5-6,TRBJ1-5,TGTGCCAGCAGCTTGGGCGAAGGGGTGAATCAGCCCCAGCATTTT,CASSLGEGVNQPQHF
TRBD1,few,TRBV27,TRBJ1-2,TGTGCCAGCAGTTGGACAGGGTTGGGCTATGGCTACACCTTC,CASSWTGLGYGYTF
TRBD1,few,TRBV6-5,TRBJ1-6,TGTGCCAGCAGACTACAGGGGATTGCACCCCTCCACTTT,CASRLQGIAPLHF
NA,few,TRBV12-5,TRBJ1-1,TGTGCTAGTGGTTTGGTGACAGGCCCTAACACTGAAGCTTTCTTT,CASGLVTGPNTEAFF
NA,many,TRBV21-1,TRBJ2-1,TGTGCCAGCAGTAAGGACAGGGAACTGAACAATGAGCAGTTCTTC,CASSKDRELNNEQFF
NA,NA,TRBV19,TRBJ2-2,TGTGCCAGTTCCCCCTTGAAAGTCCTAGGGGAGCTGTTTTTT,CASSPLKVLGELFF
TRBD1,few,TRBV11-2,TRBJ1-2,TGTGCCAGCAGCGGATTCCGGGACAGGGCGGCTGGCTACACCTTC,CASSGFRDRAAGYTF
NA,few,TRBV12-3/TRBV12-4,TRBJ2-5,TGTGCCAGCAGTTTTGATGTGCCAGTCACAGGGCCAGGTTCTGGGGAGACCCAGTACTTC,CASSFDVPVTGPGSGETQYF
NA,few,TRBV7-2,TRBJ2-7,TGTGCCAGCAGCTTAGAGGGGGGACAGACCTACGAGCAGTACTTC,CASSLEGGQTYEQYF
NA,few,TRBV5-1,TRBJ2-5,TGCGCCAGCTCACTCAATCCGGGCGCCCGAGAGACCCAGTACTTC,CASSLNPGARETQYF
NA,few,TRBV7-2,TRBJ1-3,TGTGCCAGCAGCCGGGGACTCTCTGGAAACACCATATATTTT,CASSRGLSGNTIYF
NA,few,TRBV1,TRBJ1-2,TGCACCAGCAGCCAACTAGGTCGTAGTGGCTACACCTTC,CTSSQLGRSGYTF
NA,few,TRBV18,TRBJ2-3,TGTGCCAGCTACCCGACTAGTAGGGATACGCAGTATTTT,CASYPTSRDTQYF
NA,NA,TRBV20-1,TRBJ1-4,TGCAGCATCCGATCCGGGACGGTGAATGAAAAACTGTTTTTT,CSIRSGTVNEKLFF
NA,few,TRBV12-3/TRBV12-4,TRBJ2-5,TGTGCCAGCAGTTTTAGTTCAGAGACCCAGTACTTC,CASSFSSETQYF
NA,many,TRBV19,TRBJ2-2,TGTGCCAGTAGTTTACTAGGCCTCACCGGGGAGCTGTTTTTT,CASSLLGLTGELFF
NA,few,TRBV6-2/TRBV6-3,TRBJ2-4,TGTGCCAGCAGTTATTGGGGCGGGTCTAACATTCAGTACTTC,CASSYWGGSNIQYF
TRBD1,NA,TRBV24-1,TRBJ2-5,TGTGCCACCAGTGATCCCAGGGGGAATGGAGAGACCCAGTACTTC,CATSDPRGNGETQYF
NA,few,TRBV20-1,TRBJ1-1,TGCAGTGCTAGCGGTCCCACGAGCACTGAAGCTTTCTTT,CSASGPTSTEAFF
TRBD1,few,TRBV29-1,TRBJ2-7,TGCAGCGTTGGAGGGGACAGGGGGTACTCCTACGAGCAGTACTTC,CSVGGDRGYSYEQYF
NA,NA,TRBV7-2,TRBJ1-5,TGTGCCAGCAGCTTATGGGGACGGGGTAGCAATCAGCCCCAGCATTTT,CASSLWGRGSNQPQHF
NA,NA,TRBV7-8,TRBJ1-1,TGTGCCAGCAGCTCGACGCGCGACACTGAAGCTTTCTTT,CASSSTRDTEAFF
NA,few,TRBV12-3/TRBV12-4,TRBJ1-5,TGTGCCAGCAGCTCCTTGGGATCCGGTCTGCTTCAGCCCCAGCATTTT,CASSSLGSGLLQPQHF
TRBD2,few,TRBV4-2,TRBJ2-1,TGTGCCAGCAGCCAAGAAACGCGCGCGGGGGGTGAGCAGTTCTTC,CASSQETRAGGEQFF
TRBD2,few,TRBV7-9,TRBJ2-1,TGTGCCAGCAGTTCCCCGGGACTAGCGAGACTTAATGAGCAGTTCTTC,CASSSPGLARLNEQFF
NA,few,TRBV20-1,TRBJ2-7,TGCAGTGTCAACCCACGCCAGATGGCACACGAGCAGTACTTC,CSVNPRQMAHEQYF
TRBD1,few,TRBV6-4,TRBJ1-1,TGTGCCAGCAGGACCCAGGACAGGCAGGGGAACACTGAAGCTTTCTTT,CASRTQDRQGNTEAFF
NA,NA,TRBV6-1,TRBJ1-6,TGTGCCAGCAGTGAAGCGGGCGGGGGTGATTCACCCCTCCACTTT,CASSEAGGGDSPLHF
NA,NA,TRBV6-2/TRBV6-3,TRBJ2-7,TGTGCCAGCAGTATTCCAGGGCAGGGACGGTACGAGCAGTACTTC,CASSIPGQGRYEQYF
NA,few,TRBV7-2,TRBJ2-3,TGTGCCAGCAGCTACCTAAACCCGGATACGCAGTATTTT,CASSYLNPDTQYF
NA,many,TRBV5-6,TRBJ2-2,TGTGCCAGCAGCTTGTCGGGACAGCGGAGGGCCGGGGAGCTGTTTTTT,CASSLSGQRRAGELFF
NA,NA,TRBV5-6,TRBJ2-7,TGTGCCAGCAAGGAAGCGCCCTGGTCCTCCTACGAGCAGTACTTC,CASKEAPWSSYEQYF
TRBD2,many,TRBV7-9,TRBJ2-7,TGTGCCAGCAGCTCCTCCGGGACTAGCGGGGGCGAGCAGTACTTC,CASSSSGTSGGEQYF
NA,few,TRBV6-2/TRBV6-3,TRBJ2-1,TGTGCCAGCAGTCCCGCAGCCCCCAATGAGCAGTTCTTC,CASSPAAPNEQFF
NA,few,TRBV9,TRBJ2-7,TGTGCCAGCAGCGTAGCGCCCTCGGACTTCGCATACGAGCAGTACTTC,CASSVAPSDFAYEQYF
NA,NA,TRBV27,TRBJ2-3,TGTGCCAGCAGTGGTACAGGGCGCACGCAGTATTTT,CASSGTGRTQYF